This entry concerns a single TCR beta chain. The V segment lost 5 bases and the J segment 6 bases; nucleotides outside the gene matches: 10. Germline values: CDR1 SGHAT, CDR2 FQNNGV. CDR3 length: 16 residues. The data derive from a study of glioma-infiltrating T cells after dendritic cell vaccination. The wider study: Treatment, given 2003 to 2012, was autologous tumor lysate-pulsed dendritic cell vaccination.

TCRdb keeps only in-frame clones here, not all; method: immunoSEQ multiplex PCR. The repertoire holds fewer than 50,000 clones, with around four fifths as singletons. The sequences come from blood, collected before dendritic cell vaccination. The V call is TRBV11-2, the J call TRBJ2-1; 10 bases map to TRBD1. This TCR was recovered from a human donor with glioblastoma. The CDR3 nucleotides are TGTGCCAGCAGCCCATGGACAGGGGGGCAAGTCAATGAGCAGTTCTTC. Translation: CASSPWTGGQVNEQFF.